The clone carrying this T cell receptor beta chain was counted only a few times. With a J-beta primer mix and a sample-barcoded 5' primer, a second PCR ran 7 to 11 cycles. TCRdb processed the 5' RACE reads anew with MiXCR; each CDR3 protein has one entry. The sample carries approximately 1.5 million distinct CDR3 sequences, roughly 43% recorded once. The sample comes from a study of blood T cells in healthy people across ages. Germline V lookup: CDR1 MDHEN, CDR2 SYDVKM. V shed 6 bases and J shed 2 bases, with 11 bases lying between them. The CDR3 length is 13 residues. The receptor was isolated from a woman aged 18-29 years in good health. The sample consisted of blood. The chain joins TRBV28 to TRBJ2-7, with D uncertain. DNA for the CDR3: TGTGCCAGCAGGATAAGTTCCCCCTACGAGCAGTACTTC. Amino acid sequence: CASRISSPYEQYF.